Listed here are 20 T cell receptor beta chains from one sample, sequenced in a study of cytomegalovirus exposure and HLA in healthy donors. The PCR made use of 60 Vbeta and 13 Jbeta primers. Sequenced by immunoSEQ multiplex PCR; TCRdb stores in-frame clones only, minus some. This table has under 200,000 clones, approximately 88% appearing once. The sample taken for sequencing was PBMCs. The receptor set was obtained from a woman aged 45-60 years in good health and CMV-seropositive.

The chain's CDR3 is CASRGQGNYEQYF. CDR3 DNA: TGTGCCAGCAGGGGACAGGGCAACTACGAGCAGTACTTC. The V gene is TRBV6-5, the J gene TRBJ2-7; TRBD1 agrees at 9 bases. Germline CDR1 and CDR2: MNHEY and SVGAGI. V trimming: 6 bases; J trimming: 3 bases; junction bases outside the gene matches: 3. The CDR3 contains 13 residues.

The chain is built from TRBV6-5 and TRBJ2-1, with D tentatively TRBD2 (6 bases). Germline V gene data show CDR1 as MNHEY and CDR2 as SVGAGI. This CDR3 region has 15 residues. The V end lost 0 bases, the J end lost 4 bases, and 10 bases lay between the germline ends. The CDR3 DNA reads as TGTGCCAGCAGTTACTCGCCGGAGGGGTACAATGAGCAGTTCTTC. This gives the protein CASSYSPEGYNEQFF.

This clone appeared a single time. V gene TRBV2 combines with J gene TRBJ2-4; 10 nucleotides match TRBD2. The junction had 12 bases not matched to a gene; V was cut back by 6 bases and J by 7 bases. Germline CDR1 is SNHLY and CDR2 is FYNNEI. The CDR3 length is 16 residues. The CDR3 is CASSSPPGLANNIQYF. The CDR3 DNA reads TGTGCCAGCAGCTCTCCTCCGGGACTAGCGAATAACATTCAGTACTTC.

CDR3 loop: CASSPTVNTEAFF. CDR3 DNA sequence: TGTGCCAGCAGCCCCACAGTGAACACTGAAGCTTTCTTT. The chain has TRBV6-1 and TRBJ1-1, with D uncertain. Per germline, CDR1 MNHNS and CDR2 SASEGT. The V gene lost 6 bases and the J gene lost 0 bases, with 8 bases spanning the gap. This CDR3 is 13 amino acids long.

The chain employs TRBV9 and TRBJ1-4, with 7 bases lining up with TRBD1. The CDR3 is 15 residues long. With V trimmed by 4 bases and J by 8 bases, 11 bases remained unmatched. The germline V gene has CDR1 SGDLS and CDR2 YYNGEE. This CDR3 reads CASSTPAGGPEKLFF. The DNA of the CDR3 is TGTGCCAGCAGCACGCCGGCAGGGGGTCCCGAAAAACTGTTTTTT.

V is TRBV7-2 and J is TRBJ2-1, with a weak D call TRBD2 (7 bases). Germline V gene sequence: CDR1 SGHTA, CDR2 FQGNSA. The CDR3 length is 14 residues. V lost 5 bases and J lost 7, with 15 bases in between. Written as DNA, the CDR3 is TGTGCCAGCAGCCCCCGGGGGGCCGGGAATGAGCAGTTCTTC. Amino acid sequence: CASSPRGAGNEQFF. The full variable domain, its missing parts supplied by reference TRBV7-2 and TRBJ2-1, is GAGVSQSPSNKVTEKGKDVELRCDPISGHTALYWYRQSLGQGLEFLIYFQGNSAPDKSGLPSDRFSAERTGGSVSTLTIQRTQQEDSAVYLCASSPRGAGNEQFFGPGTRLTVL.

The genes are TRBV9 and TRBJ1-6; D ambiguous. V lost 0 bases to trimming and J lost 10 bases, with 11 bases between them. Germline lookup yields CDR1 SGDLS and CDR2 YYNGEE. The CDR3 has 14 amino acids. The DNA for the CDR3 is TGTGCCAGCAGCGTAGTTGGAGGTGAATCACCCCTCCACTTT. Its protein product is CASSVVGGESPLHF.

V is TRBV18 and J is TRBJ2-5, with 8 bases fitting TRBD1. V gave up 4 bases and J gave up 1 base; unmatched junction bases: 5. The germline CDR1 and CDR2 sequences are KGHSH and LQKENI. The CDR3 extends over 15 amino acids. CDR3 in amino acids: CASSLLDRGQETQYF. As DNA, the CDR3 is TGTGCCAGCTCACTTCTCGACAGGGGCCAAGAGACCCAGTACTTC.

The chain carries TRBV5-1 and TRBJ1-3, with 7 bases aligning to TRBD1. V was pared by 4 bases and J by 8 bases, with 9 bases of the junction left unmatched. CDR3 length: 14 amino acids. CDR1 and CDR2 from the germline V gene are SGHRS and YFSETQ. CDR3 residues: CASSPPTGLDTIYF. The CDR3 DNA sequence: TGCGCCAGCAGCCCCCCGACAGGGCTGGACACCATATATTTT.

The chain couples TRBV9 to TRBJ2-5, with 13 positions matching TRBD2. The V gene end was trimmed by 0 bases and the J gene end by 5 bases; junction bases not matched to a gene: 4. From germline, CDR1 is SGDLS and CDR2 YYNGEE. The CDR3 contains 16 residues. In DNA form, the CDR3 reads TGTGCCAGCAGCGTAGGGGGGACTAGCGGGGTTGAGACCCAGTACTTC. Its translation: CASSVGGTSGVETQYF.

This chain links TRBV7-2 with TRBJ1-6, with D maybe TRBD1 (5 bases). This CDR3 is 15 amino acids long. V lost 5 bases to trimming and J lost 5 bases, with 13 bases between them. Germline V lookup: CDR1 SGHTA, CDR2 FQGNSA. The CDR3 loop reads CASSTYTGDNSPLHF. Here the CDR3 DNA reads TGTGCCAGCAGCACCTACACGGGGGATAATTCACCCCTCCACTTT.

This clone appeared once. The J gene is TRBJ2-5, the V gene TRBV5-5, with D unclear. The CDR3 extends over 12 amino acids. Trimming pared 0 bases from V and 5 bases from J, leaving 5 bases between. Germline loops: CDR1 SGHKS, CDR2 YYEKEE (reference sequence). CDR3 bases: TGTGCCAGCAGCTTGGTAGATGAGACCCAGTACTTC. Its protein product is CASSLVDETQYF.

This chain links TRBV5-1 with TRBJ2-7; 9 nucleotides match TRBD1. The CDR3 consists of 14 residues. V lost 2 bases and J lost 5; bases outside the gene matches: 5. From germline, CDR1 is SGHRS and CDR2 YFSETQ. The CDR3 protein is CASSLGTGFNEQYF. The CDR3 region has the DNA TGCGCCAGCAGCTTAGGGACAGGGTTCAACGAGCAGTACTTC. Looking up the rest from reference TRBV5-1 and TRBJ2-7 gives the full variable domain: KAGVTQTPRYLIKTRGQQVTLSCSPISGHRSVSWYQQTPGQGLQFLFEYFSETQRNKGNFPGRFSGRQFSNSRSEMNVSTLELGDSALYLCASSLGTGFNEQYFGPGTRLTVT.

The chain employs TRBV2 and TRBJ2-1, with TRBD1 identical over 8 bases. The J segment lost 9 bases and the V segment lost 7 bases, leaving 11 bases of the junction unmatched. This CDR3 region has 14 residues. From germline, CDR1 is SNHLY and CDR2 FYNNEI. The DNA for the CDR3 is TGTGCCAGCACCCCCGACAGGGGAAACAGTGAGCAGTTCTTC. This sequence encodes CASTPDRGNSEQFF. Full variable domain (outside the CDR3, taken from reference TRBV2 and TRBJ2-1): EPEVTQTPSHQVTQMGQEVILRCVPISNHLYFYWYRQILGQKVEFLVSFYNNEISEKSEIFDDQFSVERPDGSNFTLKIRSTKLEDSAMYFCASTPDRGNSEQFFGPGTRLTVL.

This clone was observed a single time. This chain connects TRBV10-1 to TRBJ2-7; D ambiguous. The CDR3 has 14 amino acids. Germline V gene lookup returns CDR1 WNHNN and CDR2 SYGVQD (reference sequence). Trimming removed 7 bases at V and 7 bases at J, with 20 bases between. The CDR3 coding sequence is TGCGCCAGCAAATATCCCCCCTTGGGCGATGAGCAGTACTTC. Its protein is CASKYPPLGDEQYF.

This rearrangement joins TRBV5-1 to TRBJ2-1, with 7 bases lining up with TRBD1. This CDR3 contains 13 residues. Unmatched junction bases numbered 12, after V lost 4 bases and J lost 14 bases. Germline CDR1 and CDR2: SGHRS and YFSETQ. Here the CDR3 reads CASSLADRDVKFF. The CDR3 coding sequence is TGCGCCAGCAGCCTGGCCGACAGGGATGTCAAGTTCTTC.

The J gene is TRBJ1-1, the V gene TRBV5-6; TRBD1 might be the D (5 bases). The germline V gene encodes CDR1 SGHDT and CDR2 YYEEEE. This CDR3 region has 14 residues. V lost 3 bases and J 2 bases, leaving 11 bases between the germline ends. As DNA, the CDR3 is TGTGCCAGCAGCTCTCGCAGGGCAAACACTGAAGCTTTCTTT. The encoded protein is CASSSRRANTEAFF.

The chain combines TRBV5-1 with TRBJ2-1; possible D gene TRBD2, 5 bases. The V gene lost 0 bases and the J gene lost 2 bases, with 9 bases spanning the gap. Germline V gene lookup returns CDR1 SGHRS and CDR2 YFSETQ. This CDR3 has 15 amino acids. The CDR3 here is CASSLGGSTYNEQFF. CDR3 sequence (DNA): TGCGCCAGCAGCTTGGGCGGGTCTACCTACAATGAGCAGTTCTTC.

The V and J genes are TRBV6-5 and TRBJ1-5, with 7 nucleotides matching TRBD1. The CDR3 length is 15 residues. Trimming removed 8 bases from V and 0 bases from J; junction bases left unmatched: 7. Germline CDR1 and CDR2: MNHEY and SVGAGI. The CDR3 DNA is TGTGCCAGCGGGGTTGGGACAGCTAGCAATCAGCCCCAGCATTTT. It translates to CASGVGTASNQPQHF.

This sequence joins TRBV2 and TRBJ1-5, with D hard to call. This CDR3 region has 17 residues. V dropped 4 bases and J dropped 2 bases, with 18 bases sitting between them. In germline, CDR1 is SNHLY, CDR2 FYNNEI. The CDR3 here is CASSGFGGGRGNQPQHF. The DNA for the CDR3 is TGTGCCAGCAGTGGGTTCGGTGGAGGAAGGGGCAATCAGCCCCAGCATTTT.